The sequence of this T cell receptor beta chain was determined in a study of blood T cell repertoires in COVID-19. The table lists this clone with a few counts. Method: immunoSEQ multiplex PCR; TCRdb's copy keeps in-frame clones and lacks some. The sample has 200,000 to 250,000 clones, 70% to 85% seen once. The sequencing sample was made of PBMCs or T cells enriched from blood (not recorded which). The origin of this receptor is a woman in her 40s with acute COVID-19.

The DNA for the CDR3 is TGTGCCAGCCGGCAAGGGGGATCGACCGGGGAGCTGTTTTTT. The encoded protein is CASRQGGSTGELFF. The V call is TRBV6-4, the J call TRBJ2-2, with a possible D match to TRBD1 (6 bases). There are 14 residues in the CDR3. Germline loops: CDR1 MRHNA, CDR2 SNTAGT. Deletions cut 8 bases from V and 5 bases from J, with 15 bases between.